The sequence of this T cell receptor (beta chain) was determined in a study of beta chain features in type 1 diabetes. Sorting gave populations that all exceeded 95% purity. As for this clone: Its specificity is unknown.

Study-level results: Fewer junction insertions and more nucleotide deletions appeared in type 1 diabetes patients. Shortening that was moderate but significant affected the TCRB CDR3s of Type 1 diabetes patients in all four CD4+ subsets.

Germline V gene lookup returns CDR1 SGHDT and CDR2 YYEEEE. Trimming took off 4 bases at V and 4 bases at J, with 18 bases between the two ends. CDR3 size: 16 residues. Sequenced material consisted of expressed TCRB transcripts (all of the isolated RNA was reverse transcribed). Sequenced by immunoSEQ multiplex PCR; TCRdb stores in-frame clones only, minus some. This sample has about 260,000 clones, with roughly 22% found just once. Specimen: naive CD4+ T cells from blood. J is TRBJ2-1 and V is TRBV5-6, with D unresolved. This clonotype was obtained from a woman in her forties with type 1 diabetes. CDR3 in DNA: TGTGCCAGCAGCCTGGGCATCAACCGCCTATACAATGAGCAGTTCTTC. Protein product: CASSLGINRLYNEQFF.